A selection of T cell receptor beta chains follows, all from one sample in a study of blood T cell repertoires in COVID-19. Measured with immunoSEQ multiplex PCR; TCRdb has only the in-frame clones, and not every one. The table records some 120,000 clones, about 80% of them present only once. Input material: peripheral blood. The receptors derive from a woman between 50 and 59 years old with acute or convalescent COVID-19. CDR3s include the opening cysteine and the closing phenylalanine or tryptophan. D genes are given only for firm matches. Expanded clones get a size class; other rows say once, few or many, or leave the size out.

size: -
V: TRBV2
J: TRBJ1-3
D: TRBD1
DNA: TGTGCCAGCAGGGACAGGGAAAGAGGAAACACCATATATTTT
CDR3: CASRDRERGNTIYF

size: few
V: TRBV11-3
J: TRBJ2-3
D: -
DNA: TGTGCCAGCAGCTTGGGCAGGGGCACAGATACGCAGTATTTT
CDR3: CASSLGRGTDTQYF

size: -
V: TRBV30
J: TRBJ1-1
D: TRBD1
DNA: TGTGCTCTTACAGGGGACACTGAAGCTTTCTTT
CDR3: CALTGDTEAFF

size: -
V: TRBV3-1/TRBV3-2
J: TRBJ1-1
D: TRBD1
DNA: TGTGCCAGCAGCCCAGACAGGGGGCGCGGGTACACTGAAGCTTTCTTT
CDR3: CASSPDRGRGYTEAFF

size: once
V: TRBV12-5
J: TRBJ2-7
D: -
DNA: TGTGCTAGTGGCCTTGGGCCGGTCGGGCAGTACTTC
CDR3: CASGLGPVGQYF

size: -
V: TRBV6-1
J: TRBJ2-5
D: -
DNA: TGTGCCAGCAGTGAATCGGAGACCCAGTACTTC
CDR3: CASSESETQYF

size: -
V: TRBV19
J: TRBJ1-1
D: TRBD1
DNA: TGTGCCAGTAGTGCCACCCAGGGGGGGAACACTGAAGCTTTCTTT
CDR3: CASSATQGGNTEAFF

size: few
V: TRBV5-1
J: TRBJ2-7
D: TRBD1
DNA: TGCGCCAGCAGCTCCCACAGGGGCGAGCAGTACTTC
CDR3: CASSSHRGEQYF

size: -
V: TRBV4-1
J: TRBJ1-3
D: -
DNA: TGCGCCAGCAGCCAAGTCGACAGCAACCTCCTAGGCTCTGGAAACACCATATATTTT
CDR3: CASSQVDSNLLGSGNTIYF

size: -
V: TRBV5-6
J: TRBJ1-3
D: TRBD1
DNA: TGTGCCAGCAGCTGGGGGACAGGGTACGGAAACACCATATATTTT
CDR3: CASSWGTGYGNTIYF

size: -
V: TRBV6-2/TRBV6-3
J: TRBJ2-7
D: TRBD1
DNA: TGTGCCAGCAGTTACGGCCTGCAGGGGGCTAGCTCCTACGAGCAGTACTTC
CDR3: CASSYGLQGASSYEQYF

size: -
V: TRBV7-6
J: TRBJ2-3
D: -
DNA: TGTGCCAGCAGCCGCGGCGCAGGGCTTGGGGATACGCAGTATTTT
CDR3: CASSRGAGLGDTQYF

size: -
V: TRBV6-1
J: TRBJ2-2
D: -
DNA: TGTGCCAGCAGTGAGGGACATTCGGGGCTGTTTTTT
CDR3: CASSEGHSGLFF

size: -
V: TRBV15
J: TRBJ2-3
D: TRBD2
DNA: TGTGCCACCAGCAGAGAAGGTAGCGGGGGGGCAGATGATACGCAGTATTTT
CDR3: CATSREGSGGADDTQYF

size: -
V: TRBV18
J: TRBJ1-5
D: -
DNA: TGTGCCAGCTCACCACGGGGGAGGGGGCAGCCCCAGCATTTT
CDR3: CASSPRGRGQPQHF

size: -
V: TRBV14
J: TRBJ2-1
D: -
DNA: TGTGCCAGCAGCCAAGGTCAGAATCAGTACAATGAGCAGTTCTTC
CDR3: CASSQGQNQYNEQFF

size: few
V: TRBV29-1
J: TRBJ2-3
D: -
DNA: TGCAGCGTTGAGGGGCAGGGACAAGATACGCAGTATTTT
CDR3: CSVEGQGQDTQYF

size: -
V: TRBV6-1
J: TRBJ2-2
D: -
DNA: TGTGCCAGCAGTGAAGCGCGTCATACCGGGGAGCTGTTTTTT
CDR3: CASSEARHTGELFF

size: -
V: TRBV9
J: TRBJ1-5
D: TRBD1
DNA: TGTGCCAGCAGCGTAGCTGGACAGGGGGATCAGCCCCAGCATTTT
CDR3: CASSVAGQGDQPQHF

size: -
V: TRBV10-3
J: TRBJ1-5
D: TRBD1
DNA: TGTGCCATCAGTGAAGGGGGGACAGGCCAGCCCCAGCATTTT
CDR3: CAISEGGTGQPQHF

size: -
V: TRBV5-1
J: TRBJ2-1
D: TRBD2
DNA: TGCGCCAGCAGCTTGCAGGCGGGGGGGATGTTCCATGAGCAGTTCTTC
CDR3: CASSLQAGGMFHEQFF

size: -
V: TRBV7-8
J: TRBJ1-5
D: TRBD1
DNA: TGTGCCAGCAGCCACGGGACAGGGTCTCCGAGCAATCAGCCCCAGCATTTT
CDR3: CASSHGTGSPSNQPQHF

size: -
V: TRBV5-1
J: TRBJ1-3
D: -
DNA: TGCGCCAGCAGCTTGGAGGAGAGCTCTGGAAACACCATATATTTT
CDR3: CASSLEESSGNTIYF

size: many
V: TRBV7-9
J: TRBJ2-1
D: -
DNA: TGTGCCAGCAGCTCATTATTAGGTCAGACTTACAATGAGCAGTTCTTC
CDR3: CASSSLLGQTYNEQFF

size: -
V: TRBV7-9
J: TRBJ1-2
D: -
DNA: TGTGCCAGCAGCTCAAGTAATGGGGCTGGCTATGGCTACACCTTC
CDR3: CASSSSNGAGYGYTF

size: -
V: TRBV4-2
J: TRBJ2-3
D: TRBD2
DNA: TGTGCCAGCAGCCAAGGGAGGGGACTAGGCACAGATACGCAGTATTTT
CDR3: CASSQGRGLGTDTQYF

size: -
V: TRBV9
J: TRBJ2-3
D: TRBD2
DNA: TGTGCCAGCAGCGTAGCACCGGGACTAGGAAACACAGATACGCAGTATTTT
CDR3: CASSVAPGLGNTDTQYF

size: -
V: TRBV10-3
J: TRBJ1-1
D: -
DNA: TGTGCCATCGGTGTCGACAACGCGAACACTGAAGCTTTCTTT
CDR3: CAIGVDNANTEAFF

size: -
V: TRBV30
J: TRBJ1-5
D: TRBD1
DNA: TGTGCCTGGAGCACCGGACAGGGAAAACAGCCCCAGCATTTT
CDR3: CAWSTGQGKQPQHF

size: -
V: TRBV7-8
J: TRBJ1-2
D: -
DNA: TGTGCCAGCAGCCCGCTTCTGCAGGGCTACACCTTC
CDR3: CASSPLLQGYTF

size: -
V: TRBV6-2/TRBV6-3
J: TRBJ2-1
D: TRBD1
DNA: TGTGCCAGCAGTCTTAACCGCAGGGACAGTGAGCAGTTCTTC
CDR3: CASSLNRRDSEQFF

size: -
V: TRBV14
J: TRBJ2-3
D: -
DNA: TGTGCCAGCAGCCATAACAGGGCCTACACAGATACGCAGTATTTT
CDR3: CASSHNRAYTDTQYF

size: -
V: TRBV11-3
J: TRBJ2-1
D: TRBD2
DNA: TGTGCCAGCAGCGTAGCGGGGGCCTACAATGAGCAGTTCTTC
CDR3: CASSVAGAYNEQFF

size: -
V: TRBV18
J: TRBJ2-3
D: TRBD2
DNA: TGTGCCAGCTCAGGAGCGGGGGGCACAGATACGCAGTATTTT
CDR3: CASSGAGGTDTQYF

size: -
V: TRBV24-1
J: TRBJ2-1
D: TRBD1
DNA: TGTGCCACCAGTGACCGGGGACAGAACAATGAGCAGTTCTTC
CDR3: CATSDRGQNNEQFF

size: -
V: TRBV24-1
J: TRBJ1-5
D: -
DNA: TGTGCCACCAGTGCTGAGGTAAATCAGCCCCAGCATTTT
CDR3: CATSAEVNQPQHF

size: -
V: TRBV10-3
J: TRBJ1-1
D: TRBD1
DNA: TGTGCCATCAGTGCGGGGACAGGGGGCACTGAAGCTTTCTTT
CDR3: CAISAGTGGTEAFF

size: -
V: TRBV19
J: TRBJ1-4
D: TRBD1
DNA: TGTGCCAGTCGTGACAGGGTTCGTGAAAAACTGTTTTTT
CDR3: CASRDRVREKLFF

size: -
V: TRBV3-1/TRBV3-2
J: TRBJ2-2
D: -
DNA: TGTGCCAGCAGCGAGAATGGCGGGGAGCTGTTTTTT
CDR3: CASSENGGELFF

size: -
V: TRBV10-3
J: TRBJ1-1
D: -
DNA: TGTGCCATTAGACAGAACACTGAAGCTTTCTTT
CDR3: CAIRQNTEAFF

size: -
V: TRBV5-4
J: TRBJ2-1
D: -
DNA: TGTGCCAGCAGCTTGGAACAGCAGCTTCTTAACAATGAGCAGTTCTTC
CDR3: CASSLEQQLLNNEQFF